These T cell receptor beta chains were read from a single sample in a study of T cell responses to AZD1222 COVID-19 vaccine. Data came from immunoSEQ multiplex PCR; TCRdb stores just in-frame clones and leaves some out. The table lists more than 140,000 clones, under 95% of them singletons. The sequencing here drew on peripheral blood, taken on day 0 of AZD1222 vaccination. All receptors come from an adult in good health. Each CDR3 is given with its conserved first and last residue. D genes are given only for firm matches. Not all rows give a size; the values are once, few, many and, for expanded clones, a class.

cdr3_nt: TGTGCCAGCAGCTCCCGGGACCCCACCGGGGAGCTGTTTTTT
cdr3_aa: CASSSRDPTGELFF
v_call: TRBV11-3
clone_size: .
j_call: TRBJ2-2
d_call: .

cdr3_nt: TGCGCCAGCAGCTTGGAGCCTAATAGCAATCAGCCCCAGCATTTT
cdr3_aa: CASSLEPNSNQPQHF
v_call: TRBV5-1
clone_size: .
j_call: TRBJ1-5
d_call: .

cdr3_nt: TGTGCCAGCAGTCCCACGGAGGAACATGGCTACACCTTC
cdr3_aa: CASSPTEEHGYTF
v_call: TRBV6-2/TRBV6-3
clone_size: .
j_call: TRBJ1-2
d_call: .

cdr3_nt: TGTGCCAGCAGCTTAGCAGGCGAGGGTTACCACGAGCAGTACTTC
cdr3_aa: CASSLAGEGYHEQYF
v_call: TRBV7-9
clone_size: .
j_call: TRBJ2-7
d_call: .

cdr3_nt: TGCAGTGCTAGTGTGGGCGGGAGGTGGTTTGGGTCCTACGAGCAGTACTTC
cdr3_aa: CSASVGGRWFGSYEQYF
v_call: TRBV20-1
clone_size: few
j_call: TRBJ2-7
d_call: TRBD2

cdr3_nt: TGTGCCAGCAGTTCTACTAGCGGGACCCCCCATGAGCAGTTCTTC
cdr3_aa: CASSSTSGTPHEQFF
v_call: TRBV28
clone_size: .
j_call: TRBJ2-1
d_call: TRBD2

cdr3_nt: TGTGCCAGCAGTTTCTTTAAGGGGGTTATCAGGACGCAGTATTTT
cdr3_aa: CASSFFKGVIRTQYF
v_call: TRBV28
clone_size: .
j_call: TRBJ2-3
d_call: .

cdr3_nt: TGCGCCAGCAGCAGCACACTAGCGGCCTGGGGGGAGACCCAGTACTTC
cdr3_aa: CASSSTLAAWGETQYF
v_call: TRBV5-1
clone_size: .
j_call: TRBJ2-5
d_call: TRBD2

cdr3_nt: TGCGCCAGCAGCCTACCTCCGCGCGATACGCAGTATTTT
cdr3_aa: CASSLPPRDTQYF
v_call: TRBV4-1
clone_size: .
j_call: TRBJ2-3
d_call: .

cdr3_nt: TGCGCCAGCAGCCAAGAGATTAAGTCTGCAGGAGGTGAAAAACTGTTTTTT
cdr3_aa: CASSQEIKSAGGEKLFF
v_call: TRBV4-1
clone_size: .
j_call: TRBJ1-4
d_call: .

cdr3_nt: TGTGCCAGCAGCCTCCAGGGTCGAGATCAGCCCCAGCATTTT
cdr3_aa: CASSLQGRDQPQHF
v_call: TRBV7-9
clone_size: .
j_call: TRBJ1-5
d_call: .

cdr3_nt: TGTGCCAGCAGCTTTGGACAGGGGACAGAGACCCAGTACTTC
cdr3_aa: CASSFGQGTETQYF
v_call: TRBV5-4
clone_size: .
j_call: TRBJ2-5
d_call: TRBD1

cdr3_nt: TGTGCCACCAGTGATTGGACTAGCGGGAGCGTCAATGGGCAGTTCTTC
cdr3_aa: CATSDWTSGSVNGQFF
v_call: TRBV24-1
clone_size: .
j_call: TRBJ2-1
d_call: TRBD2

cdr3_nt: TGTGCCAGCAGTTACCCTGGGTCGGTTGCACCCCTCCACTTT
cdr3_aa: CASSYPGSVAPLHF
v_call: TRBV6-6
clone_size: .
j_call: TRBJ1-6
d_call: .

cdr3_nt: TGCGCCAGCAGCCAAGAATGGACTAGCGGCTTAACCGGGGAGCTGTTTTTT
cdr3_aa: CASSQEWTSGLTGELFF
v_call: TRBV4-3
clone_size: .
j_call: TRBJ2-2
d_call: TRBD2

cdr3_nt: TGCGCCAGCGGAGTCAGGGGGGACACCGGGGAGCTGTTTTTT
cdr3_aa: CASGVRGDTGELFF
v_call: TRBV5-1
clone_size: .
j_call: TRBJ2-2
d_call: .

cdr3_nt: TGTGCCACCAGTGACCCGGGACAGGGGGTGACAGATACGCAGTATTTT
cdr3_aa: CATSDPGQGVTDTQYF
v_call: TRBV24-1
clone_size: .
j_call: TRBJ2-3
d_call: TRBD1

cdr3_nt: TGTGCCAGCAGCCCTGGACAGGGCGGGCATACGCAGTATTTT
cdr3_aa: CASSPGQGGHTQYF
v_call: TRBV7-9
clone_size: .
j_call: TRBJ2-3
d_call: TRBD1

cdr3_nt: TGTGCCAGCAGCTTAGGCGCTAGCTTGCCAGATACGCAGTATTTT
cdr3_aa: CASSLGASLPDTQYF
v_call: TRBV7-3
clone_size: .
j_call: TRBJ2-3
d_call: .

cdr3_nt: TGTGCCAGCAGCCTCCTGGGCTATCAGGTGCGCACCGGGGAGCTGTTTTTT
cdr3_aa: CASSLLGYQVRTGELFF
v_call: TRBV7-2
clone_size: .
j_call: TRBJ2-2
d_call: .

cdr3_nt: TGTGCCAGCAGCGCCGACCCCCAGAATACGCAGTATTTT
cdr3_aa: CASSADPQNTQYF
v_call: TRBV7-3
clone_size: .
j_call: TRBJ2-3
d_call: .

cdr3_nt: TGTGCCAGCAGTCTTACTCAGGTACCGAACACTGAAGCTTTCTTT
cdr3_aa: CASSLTQVPNTEAFF
v_call: TRBV27
clone_size: .
j_call: TRBJ1-1
d_call: .

cdr3_nt: TGTGCCAGCAGCTTCAGTGGGCAGCCCCAGCATTTT
cdr3_aa: CASSFSGQPQHF
v_call: TRBV7-2
clone_size: .
j_call: TRBJ1-5
d_call: .

cdr3_nt: TGTGCCAGTAGTTGGGGACTGTCCTACAATGAGCAGTTCTTC
cdr3_aa: CASSWGLSYNEQFF
v_call: TRBV19
clone_size: .
j_call: TRBJ2-1
d_call: .

cdr3_nt: TGTGCCAGCAGTCGCCGGGACAGAGGATATAGCAATCAGCCCCAGCATTTT
cdr3_aa: CASSRRDRGYSNQPQHF
v_call: TRBV6-6
clone_size: .
j_call: TRBJ1-5
d_call: TRBD1

cdr3_nt: TGCGCCAGCAGCCAGGGGACTAGGGGCGGCGAGCAGTTCTTC
cdr3_aa: CASSQGTRGGEQFF
v_call: TRBV4-1
clone_size: .
j_call: TRBJ2-1
d_call: TRBD2

cdr3_nt: TGTGCCAGCAGCCTCACATCCGGGACTAGCGGGAATGTAGGGCAGTACTTC
cdr3_aa: CASSLTSGTSGNVGQYF
v_call: TRBV3-1/TRBV3-2
clone_size: .
j_call: TRBJ2-7
d_call: TRBD2

cdr3_nt: TGTGCCAGTTTTCTCCGGGGAAGATACGAGCAGTACTTC
cdr3_aa: CASFLRGRYEQYF
v_call: TRBV21-1
clone_size: .
j_call: TRBJ2-7
d_call: .

cdr3_nt: TGTGCCAGCAGCTCGGGTACGGGAGAGGGTGGAGATACGCAGTATTTT
cdr3_aa: CASSSGTGEGGDTQYF
v_call: TRBV7-3
clone_size: .
j_call: TRBJ2-3
d_call: .

cdr3_nt: TGTGCTAGTGGTTTGCCAGGAACCGGGACAGGGCTTTGGATTTATCAGCCCCAGCATTTT
cdr3_aa: CASGLPGTGTGLWIYQPQHF
v_call: TRBV12-5
clone_size: .
j_call: TRBJ1-5
d_call: TRBD1

cdr3_nt: TGTGCCAGCAGCCCCCCCGGGACTAACCCACGACAGTACTTC
cdr3_aa: CASSPPGTNPRQYF
v_call: TRBV6-2/TRBV6-3
clone_size: .
j_call: TRBJ2-7
d_call: TRBD2

cdr3_nt: TGTGCCAGCAGTTTATCGGGACTTGGGTCATACGAGCAGTACTTC
cdr3_aa: CASSLSGLGSYEQYF
v_call: TRBV27
clone_size: .
j_call: TRBJ2-7
d_call: .

cdr3_nt: TGTGCCAGCAGCTTACACCCGACTAGCGGGAGAAGCACAGATACGCAGTATTTT
cdr3_aa: CASSLHPTSGRSTDTQYF
v_call: TRBV7-6
clone_size: .
j_call: TRBJ2-3
d_call: TRBD2

cdr3_nt: TGTGCCAGCAGCTTAGATACTTTTAATTACAATGAGCAGTTCTTC
cdr3_aa: CASSLDTFNYNEQFF
v_call: TRBV7-3
clone_size: .
j_call: TRBJ2-1
d_call: .

cdr3_nt: TGTGCCAGCAGCTTAGAAAGGGTTGATGGCTACACCTTC
cdr3_aa: CASSLERVDGYTF
v_call: TRBV7-2
clone_size: .
j_call: TRBJ1-2
d_call: .

cdr3_nt: TGTGCCAGCAGCTCGGAAAGAATTGGGCAGTTCTTC
cdr3_aa: CASSSERIGQFF
v_call: TRBV5-5
clone_size: .
j_call: TRBJ2-1
d_call: .